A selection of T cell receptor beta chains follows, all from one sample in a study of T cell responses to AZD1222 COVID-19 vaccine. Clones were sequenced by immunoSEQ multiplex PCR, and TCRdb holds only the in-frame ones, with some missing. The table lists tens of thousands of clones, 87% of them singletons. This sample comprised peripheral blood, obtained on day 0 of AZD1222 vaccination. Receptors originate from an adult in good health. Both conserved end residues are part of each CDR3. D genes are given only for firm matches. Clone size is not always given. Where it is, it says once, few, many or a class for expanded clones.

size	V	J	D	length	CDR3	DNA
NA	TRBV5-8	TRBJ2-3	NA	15	CASSSPGLAADTQYF	TGTGCCAGCAGCTCCCCGGGGTTAGCGGCAGATACGCAGTATTTT
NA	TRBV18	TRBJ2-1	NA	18	CASSPPWREDRKRLEQFF	TGTGCCAGCTCACCACCATGGAGGGAGGACCGAAAGCGACTTGAGCAGTTCTTC
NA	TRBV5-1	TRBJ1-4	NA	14	CASSSDRANEKLFF	TGCGCCAGCAGCTCCGATCGGGCTAATGAAAAACTGTTTTTT
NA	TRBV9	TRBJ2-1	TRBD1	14	CASSVGQGGNEQFF	TGTGCCAGCAGCGTAGGACAGGGGGGCAATGAGCAGTTCTTC
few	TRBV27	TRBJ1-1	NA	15	CASSLLPTRDTEAFF	TGTGCCAGCAGTTTGCTACCGACTCGAGACACTGAAGCTTTCTTT
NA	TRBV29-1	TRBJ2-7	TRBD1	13	CSAYRDRGDEQYF	TGCAGCGCATACCGGGACAGGGGGGACGAGCAGTACTTC
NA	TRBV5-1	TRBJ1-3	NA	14	CASSLEPSGNTIYF	TGCGCCAGCAGCTTGGAGCCCTCTGGAAACACCATATATTTT
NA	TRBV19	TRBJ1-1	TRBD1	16	CASSTRIGQGATEAFF	TGTGCCAGTAGCACACGAATTGGACAGGGGGCCACTGAAGCTTTCTTT
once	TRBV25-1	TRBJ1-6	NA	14	CASRRSSYNSPLHF	TGTGCCAGCAGGAGGAGCTCCTATAATTCACCCCTCCACTTT
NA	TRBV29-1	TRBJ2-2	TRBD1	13	CSANRGDTGELFF	TGCAGCGCCAACAGGGGTGACACCGGGGAGCTGTTTTTT